This is a list of T cell receptor beta chains from one sample in a study of cytomegalovirus exposure and HLA in healthy donors. The table came from immunoSEQ multiplex PCR; TCRdb's copy has only in-frame clones and leaves some out. The data show roughly 230,000 clones, 80% to 95% seen once. The sequenced sample consisted of PBMCs. Every receptor here comes from a girl aged 2-10 years in good health and CMV-seronegative. Each CDR3 is given with its conserved first and last residue. The D gene is left open where the match is weak. Clone size, where shown, is once, few, many, or a class for clones that have expanded.

J gene,clone size,V gene,D gene,CDR3 DNA,CDR3 protein
TRBJ1-4,-,TRBV30,-,TGTGCCTGGAGTGCATCCGCAGTTGAAAAACTGTTTTTT,CAWSASAVEKLFF
TRBJ2-2,-,TRBV5-1,-,TGCGCCAGCAGCTTGGGGGCCGGGACATGGAACACCGGGGAGCTGTTTTTT,CASSLGAGTWNTGELFF
TRBJ2-7,-,TRBV28,-,TGTGCCAGCAACGACCGGACTCTCTACGAGCAGTACTTC,CASNDRTLYEQYF
TRBJ2-7,once,TRBV10-3,-,TGTGCCATCAGTGAGGCGGGGTCGGCCGAGCAGTACTTC,CAISEAGSAEQYF
TRBJ2-5,-,TRBV6-1,TRBD2,TGTGCCAGCAGGTCTGAGCGGGAGCAGAGAGAGACCCAGTACTTC,CASRSEREQRETQYF
TRBJ1-6,-,TRBV19,-,TGTGCCAGTAGTATGGGCACCTATTCACCCCTCCACTTT,CASSMGTYSPLHF
TRBJ2-7,-,TRBV13,TRBD1,TGTGCCAGCAGCTTCGGGGACAGGGGTTACGAGCAGTACTTC,CASSFGDRGYEQYF
TRBJ2-7,-,TRBV10-3,-,TGTGCCATCAGCGACCGGAGCTCCTACGAGCAGTACTTC,CAISDRSSYEQYF
TRBJ2-7,once,TRBV7-9,TRBD1,TGTGCCAGCAGCTTGAATCAACAGGGGATCGGGTACGAGCAGTACTTC,CASSLNQQGIGYEQYF
TRBJ2-2,-,TRBV14,-,TGTGCCAGCAGCCAAGGGTTTCTAGCTGCCGCCGGGGAGCTGTTTTTT,CASSQGFLAAAGELFF
TRBJ1-1,few,TRBV25-1,TRBD1,TGTGCCAGCAGTTCCCGGACAGGAAAGAACACTGAAGCTTTCTTT,CASSSRTGKNTEAFF
TRBJ1-1,-,TRBV7-2,-,TGTGCCAGCAGCTTAAGCGGTGCGGAAAACACTGAAGCTTTCTTT,CASSLSGAENTEAFF
TRBJ2-5,-,TRBV5-1,-,TGCGCCAGCAGCTTTAGGACAGATCGGGTGGAGACCCAGTACTTC,CASSFRTDRVETQYF
TRBJ2-3,-,TRBV10-3,TRBD2,TGTGCCATCACAGGGCTAGCGGGAGGGACTAGCACAGATACGCAGTATTTT,CAITGLAGGTSTDTQYF
TRBJ2-1,-,TRBV30,TRBD2,TGTGCCTGGAGTCAGAGCGGGGCCTACAATGAGCAGTTCTTC,CAWSQSGAYNEQFF
TRBJ2-1,-,TRBV25-1,TRBD2,TGTGCCAGTCAGGATCCGGGACTAGCGGGATGTGAGCAGTTCTTC,CASQDPGLAGCEQFF
TRBJ1-2,-,TRBV7-9,-,TGTGCCAGCAGCTCCACAAGTCCGTCTCTAGAGGGCTACACCTTC,CASSSTSPSLEGYTF
TRBJ2-7,once,TRBV19,-,TGTGCCAGTAGCCCAGGCTACTACGAGCAGTACTTC,CASSPGYYEQYF
TRBJ2-6,-,TRBV29-1,TRBD2,TGCAGCGTGCGGACTAGCGGGAGTATTGGGGCCAACGTCCTGACTTTC,CSVRTSGSIGANVLTF
TRBJ1-3,-,TRBV27,-,TGTGCCAGCAACCCAAGCCCAGGAAACACCATATATTTT,CASNPSPGNTIYF
TRBJ2-1,once,TRBV9,TRBD2,TGTGCCAGCAGCGTAGTTAGCGGGAGTGGTAGTGAGCAGTTCTTC,CASSVVSGSGSEQFF
TRBJ1-1,few,TRBV6-1,-,TGTGCCAGCACCCTACAGTCCCGTAACGCTGAAGCTTTCTTT,CASTLQSRNAEAFF
TRBJ2-3,-,TRBV2,-,TGTGCCAGCCCCAGACGCAGGGGTGGCACAGATACGCAGTATTTT,CASPRRRGGTDTQYF
TRBJ1-1,once,TRBV7-2,-,TGTGCCAGCAGCCGATTCCTCCCGGGGAACACTGAAGCTTTCTTT,CASSRFLPGNTEAFF
TRBJ2-7,-,TRBV6-5,TRBD1,TGTGCCAGCAGTTACACAGGGGGCACCTCCTACGAGCAGTACTTC,CASSYTGGTSYEQYF
TRBJ2-3,-,TRBV5-1,TRBD2,TGCGCCAGCAGGGGACTAGCGGGGACCTCTAGCACAGATACGCAGTATTTT,CASRGLAGTSSTDTQYF
TRBJ2-7,-,TRBV23-1,-,TGCGCCAGCTTCCCCGGGAGCCAGGCCTACGAGCAGTACTTC,CASFPGSQAYEQYF
TRBJ1-5,few,TRBV6-1,-,TGTGCCAGCGGCGGGGAGTATAGCAATCAGCCCCAGCATTTT,CASGGEYSNQPQHF
TRBJ1-2,few,TRBV19,TRBD1,TGTGCCAGTAGTCAACAGGGGAACTATGGCTACACCTTC,CASSQQGNYGYTF
TRBJ2-7,-,TRBV7-9,-,TGTGCCAGCAGCCTCAGTCACAGCTCCTACGAGCAGTACTTC,CASSLSHSSYEQYF
TRBJ2-7,-,TRBV7-9,TRBD2,TGTGCCAGCAGCTCCGGGGAGGGAAAAAGCGAGCAGTACTTC,CASSSGEGKSEQYF
TRBJ1-2,-,TRBV19,TRBD1,TGTGCCAGTAGCCCGACAGGGGATGGCTACACCTTC,CASSPTGDGYTF
TRBJ1-2,-,TRBV5-4,-,TGTGCCAGCAGCTTGGTTGCAGGGCTCAACTATGGCTACACCTTC,CASSLVAGLNYGYTF
TRBJ1-5,-,TRBV28,-,TGTGCCAGCAGTTTATGGCGGGACCTTAGTCAGCCCCAGCATTTT,CASSLWRDLSQPQHF
TRBJ1-2,-,TRBV5-1,TRBD1,TGCGCCAGCAGCTTGGGGACAGGGGGCGCATATGGCTACACCTTC,CASSLGTGGAYGYTF
TRBJ2-7,-,TRBV13,TRBD2,TGTGCCAGCAGCTTCAATAGCGGGGGGGCCAACGAGCAGTACTTC,CASSFNSGGANEQYF
TRBJ1-1,-,TRBV6-5,-,TGTGCCAGCAGTTATTCAGGTGGAGGGACGCCTTTCTTT,CASSYSGGGTPFF
TRBJ2-5,-,TRBV15,-,TGTGCCACCAGCAGAGCGCCAGGGGTAGGAGAGACCCAGTACTTC,CATSRAPGVGETQYF
TRBJ2-3,-,TRBV27,TRBD2,TGTGCCAGCAGTTTGTCCATTAGCGGGTTCAGCACAGATACGCAGTATTTT,CASSLSISGFSTDTQYF
TRBJ2-7,-,TRBV15,TRBD2,TGTGCCACCAGCCCTGGACTAGCCGGGACTTACGAGCAGTACTTC,CATSPGLAGTYEQYF
TRBJ2-2,-,TRBV5-1,-,TGCGCTCCTAGAGAGAAGGATTACGCGAACACCGGGGAGCTGTTTTTT,CAPREKDYANTGELFF
TRBJ1-5,-,TRBV28,-,TGTGCCAGCAGTTTATCTGCGTTTTATAGCAATCAGCCCCAGCATTTT,CASSLSAFYSNQPQHF
TRBJ1-5,-,TRBV19,TRBD1,TGTGCCAGTAGTATCCAGGGGGCGGCTAGCAATCAGCCCCAGCATTTT,CASSIQGAASNQPQHF
TRBJ1-1,once,TRBV6-5,-,TGTGCCAGCAGTTCCCTAGGGGGGGGAGCTTTCTTT,CASSSLGGGAFF
TRBJ2-1,-,TRBV27,TRBD2,TGTGCCAGCAATCCACACGCGGGCGGGAGTATTTATGAGCAGTTCTTC,CASNPHAGGSIYEQFF
TRBJ2-5,-,TRBV9,-,TGTGCCAGCAGCGTAGGAGACCAAGAGACCCAGTACTTC,CASSVGDQETQYF
TRBJ2-3,-,TRBV6-1,-,TGTGCCAGCAGTCAAGGAGGAGCCGGCACAGATACGCAGTATTTT,CASSQGGAGTDTQYF
TRBJ2-1,-,TRBV28,-,TGTGCCAGCAGTTCGTCTTCCTACAATGAGCAGTTCTTC,CASSSSSYNEQFF
TRBJ2-6,once,TRBV6-1,-,TGTGCCAGCAGTGACATTTCTGGGGCCAACGTCCTGACTTTC,CASSDISGANVLTF
TRBJ1-1,-,TRBV15,-,TGTGCCACCAGCAGAGACAGGGGACGAGGCACTGAAGCTTTCTTT,CATSRDRGRGTEAFF
TRBJ2-2,once,TRBV5-5,TRBD1,TGTGCCAGCAGCTTGACAGGGGGAGCCGGGGAGCTGTTTTTT,CASSLTGGAGELFF
TRBJ2-1,-,TRBV5-1,-,TGCGCCAGCAGCTTGCGGATAGCGGAGGACAATGAGCAGTTCTTC,CASSLRIAEDNEQFF
TRBJ2-5,-,TRBV2,-,TGTGCCAGCAGGAGACAATCTCAAGAGACCCAGTACTTC,CASRRQSQETQYF
TRBJ1-5,-,TRBV6-1,TRBD1,TGTGCCAGCAGTACAAAGGACAGGAATCAGCCCCAGCATTTT,CASSTKDRNQPQHF
TRBJ1-6,-,TRBV6-4,TRBD1,TGTGCCAGCAGGCGGACAGGGTGGAATTCACCCCTCCACTTT,CASRRTGWNSPLHF
TRBJ2-5,-,TRBV5-1,-,TGCGCCAGCAGCTTGGATCAGGGAAGCGAGACCCAGTACTTC,CASSLDQGSETQYF
TRBJ2-7,-,TRBV18,TRBD2,TGTGCCAGCTCACCTTCGGGACTAGTCTACGAGCAGTACTTC,CASSPSGLVYEQYF
TRBJ1-6,few,TRBV30,-,TGTGCCTGGACTCAGACCAGGACCAGGGCAGGTCCACCCCTCCACTTT,CAWTQTRTRAGPPLHF
TRBJ2-6,-,TRBV10-2,TRBD1,TGCGCCAGCAGGGGACTCCCGGGACAGGGTATTACTGGGGCCAACGTCCTGACTTTC,CASRGLPGQGITGANVLTF
TRBJ2-1,-,TRBV15,-,TGTGCCACCAGCAGAGATCGCAGGGCGGAGGGGCAGTTCTTC,CATSRDRRAEGQFF